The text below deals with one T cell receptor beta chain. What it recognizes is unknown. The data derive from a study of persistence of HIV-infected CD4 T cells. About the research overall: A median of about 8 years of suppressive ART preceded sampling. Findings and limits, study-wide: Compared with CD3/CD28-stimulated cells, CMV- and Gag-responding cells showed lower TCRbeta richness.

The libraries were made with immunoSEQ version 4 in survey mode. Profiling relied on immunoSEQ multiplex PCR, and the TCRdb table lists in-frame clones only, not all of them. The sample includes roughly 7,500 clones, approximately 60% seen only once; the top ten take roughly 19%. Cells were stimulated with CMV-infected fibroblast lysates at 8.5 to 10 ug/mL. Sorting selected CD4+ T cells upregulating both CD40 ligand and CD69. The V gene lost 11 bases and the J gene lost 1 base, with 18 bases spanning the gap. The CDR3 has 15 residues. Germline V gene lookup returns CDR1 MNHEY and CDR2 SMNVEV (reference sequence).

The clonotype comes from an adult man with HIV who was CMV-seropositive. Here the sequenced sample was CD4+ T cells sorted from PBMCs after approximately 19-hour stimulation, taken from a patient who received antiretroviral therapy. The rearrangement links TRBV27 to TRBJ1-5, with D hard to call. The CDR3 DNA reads TGTGCCTCGATGCCCCGGCAGTTAAGCAATCAGCCCCAGCATTTT. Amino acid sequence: CASMPRQLSNQPQHF.